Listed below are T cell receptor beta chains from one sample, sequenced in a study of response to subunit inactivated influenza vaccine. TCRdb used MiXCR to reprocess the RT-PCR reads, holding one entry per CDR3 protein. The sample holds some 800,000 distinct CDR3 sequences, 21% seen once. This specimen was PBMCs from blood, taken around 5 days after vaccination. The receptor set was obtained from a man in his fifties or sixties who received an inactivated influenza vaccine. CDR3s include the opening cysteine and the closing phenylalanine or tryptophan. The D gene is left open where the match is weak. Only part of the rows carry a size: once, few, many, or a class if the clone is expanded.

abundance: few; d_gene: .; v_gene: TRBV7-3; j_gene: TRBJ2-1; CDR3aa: CASSSRLGLYNEQFF; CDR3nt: TGTGCCAGCAGCTCCCGTTTGGGACTCTACAATGAGCAGTTCTTC
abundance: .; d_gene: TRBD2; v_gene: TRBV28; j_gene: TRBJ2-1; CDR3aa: CASSTKREGHNEQFF; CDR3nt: TGTGCCAGCAGTACGAAGCGGGAGGGCCACAATGAGCAGTTCTTC
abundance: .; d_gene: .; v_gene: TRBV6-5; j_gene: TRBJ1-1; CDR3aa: CASSNRLMNTEAFF; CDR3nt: TGTGCCAGCAGTAACAGGCTCATGAACACTGAAGCTTTCTTT
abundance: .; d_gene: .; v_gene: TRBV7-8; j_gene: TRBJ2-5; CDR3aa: CASSQMSRSVQETQYF; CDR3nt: TGTGCCAGCAGCCAAATGAGTAGGTCGGTCCAGGAGACCCAGTACTTC
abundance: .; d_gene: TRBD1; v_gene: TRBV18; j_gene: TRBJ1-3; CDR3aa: CASSPVTGDLSGNTIYF; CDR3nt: TGTGCCAGCTCACCAGTGACAGGGGATCTGTCCGGAAACACCATATATTTT
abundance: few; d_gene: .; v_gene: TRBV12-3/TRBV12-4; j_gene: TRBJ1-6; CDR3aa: CASSFRDGHNSPLHF; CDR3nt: TGTGCCAGCAGTTTTAGGGACGGCCATAATTCACCCCTCCACTTT
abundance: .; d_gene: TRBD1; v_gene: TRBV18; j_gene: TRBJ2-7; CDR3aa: CASSPPGQGSLQYF; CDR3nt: TGTGCCAGCTCACCTCCGGGACAGGGGAGCCTCCAGTACTTC
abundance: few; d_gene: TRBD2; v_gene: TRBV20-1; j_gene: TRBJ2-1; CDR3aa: CSATIAGATSEQFF; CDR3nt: TGCAGTGCTACTATAGCGGGAGCCACCAGTGAGCAGTTCTTC
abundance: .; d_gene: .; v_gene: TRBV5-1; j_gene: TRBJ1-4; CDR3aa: CASSPRDIATNEKLFF; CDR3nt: TGCGCCAGCAGCCCCCGGGACATTGCAACTAATGAAAAACTGTTTTTT
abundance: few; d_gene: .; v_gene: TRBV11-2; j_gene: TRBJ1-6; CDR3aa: CASSSRTDSPLHF; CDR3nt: TGTGCCAGCAGCTCGAGGACGGATTCACCCCTCCACTTT